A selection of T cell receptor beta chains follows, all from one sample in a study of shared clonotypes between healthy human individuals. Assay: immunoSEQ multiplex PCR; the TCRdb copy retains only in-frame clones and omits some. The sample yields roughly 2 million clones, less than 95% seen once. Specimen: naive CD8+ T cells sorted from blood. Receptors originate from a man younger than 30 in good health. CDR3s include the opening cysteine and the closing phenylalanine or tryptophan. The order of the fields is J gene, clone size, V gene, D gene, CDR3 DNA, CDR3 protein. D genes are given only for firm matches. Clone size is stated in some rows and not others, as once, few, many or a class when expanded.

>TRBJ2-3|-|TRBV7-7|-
TGTGCTAGCAGCTTGGAGGGCACAGATACGCAGTATTTT
CASSLEGTDTQYF
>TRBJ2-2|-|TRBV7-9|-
TGTGCCAGCAGCAGCTCGACAGCGAACACCGGGGAGCTGTTTTTT
CASSSSTANTGELFF
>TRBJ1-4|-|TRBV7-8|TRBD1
TGTGCCAGCAGCGGGCCCCCCGGGACAGTAAATGAAAAACTGTTTTTT
CASSGPPGTVNEKLFF
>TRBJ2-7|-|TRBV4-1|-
TGCGCCAGCAGCCAAGAAGCGGAGCAGTACTTC
CASSQEAEQYF
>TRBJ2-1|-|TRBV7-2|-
TGTGCCAGCAGCTGGGGACATCCGCCCATTGAGCAGTTCTTC
CASSWGHPPIEQFF
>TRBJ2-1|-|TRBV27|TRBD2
TGTGCCAGCAGTTCTGTGACTAGCGGGAATGAGCAGTTCTTC
CASSSVTSGNEQFF
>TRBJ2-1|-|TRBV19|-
TGTGCCAGTAGTATGGCGGGCCATGAGCAGTTCTTC
CASSMAGHEQFF
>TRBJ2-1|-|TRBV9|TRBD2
TGTGCCAGCAGCGTAGAGTTAGCGGGACTTGGTGAGCAGTTCTTC
CASSVELAGLGEQFF
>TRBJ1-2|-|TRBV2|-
TGTGCCAGCAGCGAGGACAACAGGGTAAACTATGGCTACACCTTC
CASSEDNRVNYGYTF
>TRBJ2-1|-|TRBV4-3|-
TGCGCCAGCAGCCAAGATCGGTATGACAATGAGCAGTTCTTC
CASSQDRYDNEQFF
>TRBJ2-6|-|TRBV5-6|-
TGTGCCAGCACCTTCGGTCTCTCGGGGGCCAACGTCCTGACTTTC
CASTFGLSGANVLTF
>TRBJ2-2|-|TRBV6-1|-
TGTGCCAGTTCCGACCCCACCCCTGGGGAGCTGTTTTTT
CASSDPTPGELFF
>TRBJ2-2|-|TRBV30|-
TGTGCCGGGGTACGGACCAACACCGGGGAGCTGTTTTTT
CAGVRTNTGELFF
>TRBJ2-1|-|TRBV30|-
TGTGCCTGGAGCTACACTAGCAACCATGAGCAGTTCTTC
CAWSYTSNHEQFF
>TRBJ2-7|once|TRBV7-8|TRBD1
TGTGCCAGCAGCTTAATTTTGGGACAGGGGGCCTACGAGCAGTACTTC
CASSLILGQGAYEQYF
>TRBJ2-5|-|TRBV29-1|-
TGCAGCGTTGAGGGCGGGTCGGAGGAGACCCAGTACTTC
CSVEGGSEETQYF
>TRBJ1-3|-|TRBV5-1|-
TGCGCCAGCAGCCTCACCCCCGACTCTGGAAACACCATATATTTT
CASSLTPDSGNTIYF
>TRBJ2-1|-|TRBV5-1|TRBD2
TGCGCCAGCAGCTTGGGGTTAGCGGGAGGGATGGATGAGCAGTTCTTC
CASSLGLAGGMDEQFF
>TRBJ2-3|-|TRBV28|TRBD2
TGTGCCAGCAGTTTAAAGCGGGGATGGGGCACAGATACGCAGTATTTT
CASSLKRGWGTDTQYF
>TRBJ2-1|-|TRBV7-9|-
TGTGCCAGCAGGGGGACTGGGAGTCCCTACAATGAGCAGTTCTTC
CASRGTGSPYNEQFF
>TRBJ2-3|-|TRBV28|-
TGTGCCAGCAGTTTGCCTGAAATCACAGATACGCAGTATTTT
CASSLPEITDTQYF
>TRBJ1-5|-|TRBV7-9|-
TGTGCCAGCAGCACGCCCGGTCAGCCCCAGCATTTT
CASSTPGQPQHF
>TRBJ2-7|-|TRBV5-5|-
TGTGCCAGCAGCTTGGGACCAGGCGAGCAGTACTTC
CASSLGPGEQYF
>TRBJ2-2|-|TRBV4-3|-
TGCGCCAGCAGCCAAGATACTCCCAGAGGGGGAACCGGGGAGCTGTTTTTT
CASSQDTPRGGTGELFF
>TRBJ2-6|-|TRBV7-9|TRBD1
TGTGCCAGCAGCTTAGCGGCGGCAGGGGGCGAGCCGGGGGCCAACGTCCTGACTTTC
CASSLAAAGGEPGANVLTF
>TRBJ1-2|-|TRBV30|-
TGTGCCTGGAGTGTACGAGGCAGGGCGACGTATGGCTACACCTTC
CAWSVRGRATYGYTF
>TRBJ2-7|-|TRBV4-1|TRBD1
TGCGCCAGCAGCCAAGATCCTCGGCAGGGGGCGGCCGAGCAGTACTTC
CASSQDPRQGAAEQYF
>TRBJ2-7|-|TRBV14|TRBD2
TGTGCCAGCAGCCACGGCCCCGGGAGGGAGTGGTACGAGCAGTACTTC
CASSHGPGREWYEQYF
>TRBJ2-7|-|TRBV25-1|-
TGTGCCAGCAGTGAATGGGGGAGTGAGCAGTACTTC
CASSEWGSEQYF
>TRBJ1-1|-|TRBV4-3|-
TGCGCCAGCAGCCCGGGACCGATGAACACTGAAGCTTTCTTT
CASSPGPMNTEAFF
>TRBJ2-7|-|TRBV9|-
TGTGCCAGTAGCGTAGTGGGGGCGTCTCTTTCCGAGCAGTACTTC
CASSVVGASLSEQYF
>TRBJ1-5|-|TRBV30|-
TGTGCCTGGAGTGGAGGGGTAGGAAATCAGCCCCAGCATTTT
CAWSGGVGNQPQHF
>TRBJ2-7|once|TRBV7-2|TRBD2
TGTGCCAGCAGCTCCCTCCGGGCTAGCGGGAGCTCCTACGAGCAGTACTTC
CASSSLRASGSSYEQYF
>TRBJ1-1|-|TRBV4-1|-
TGCGCCAGCAGCCAAGAGGGAGGCGACTACACTGAAGCTTTCTTT
CASSQEGGDYTEAFF
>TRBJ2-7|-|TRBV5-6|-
TGTGCCAGCACCCTGACAGGTACCTACGAGCAGTACTTC
CASTLTGTYEQYF
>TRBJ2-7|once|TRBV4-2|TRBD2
TGTGCCAGCAGCCGGGGACTAGCGCAACACTACGAGCAGTACTTC
CASSRGLAQHYEQYF
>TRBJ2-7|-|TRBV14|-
TGTGCCAGCAGCCAAACCAACAGGCCCTCCTACGAGCAGTACTTC
CASSQTNRPSYEQYF
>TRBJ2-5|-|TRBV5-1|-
TGCGCCAGCAGCTCTGGAGGGGAGACCCAGTACTTC
CASSSGGETQYF
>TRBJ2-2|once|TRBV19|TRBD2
TGTGCCAGTAGTGGCCCAGCGGGAGGGCCTCCCGGGGAGCTGTTTTTT
CASSGPAGGPPGELFF
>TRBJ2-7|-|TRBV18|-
TGTGCCAGCTCACCCGACTTTTACTCCTACGAGCAGTACTTC
CASSPDFYSYEQYF
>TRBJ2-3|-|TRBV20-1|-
TGCAGTGCTCGGGGTACTGATACGCAGTATTTT
CSARGTDTQYF
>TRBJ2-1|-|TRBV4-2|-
TGTGCCAGCAGCCAAGATTCACGGAGCGGAACCTACAATGAGCAGTTCTTC
CASSQDSRSGTYNEQFF
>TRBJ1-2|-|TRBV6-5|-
TGTGCCAGCAGTTATGACAGTGCCAACAGCTATGGCTACACCTTC
CASSYDSANSYGYTF
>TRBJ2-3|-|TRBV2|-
TGTGCCGGTACTAGCACTAGCACAGATACGCAGTATTTT
CAGTSTSTDTQYF
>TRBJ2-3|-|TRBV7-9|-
TGTGCCAGGGAGGACGGGGGCACAGATACGCAGTATTTT
CAREDGGTDTQYF
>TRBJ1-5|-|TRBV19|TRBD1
TGTGCCAGTAGAGACAGGGGCGATCAGCCCCAGCATTTT
CASRDRGDQPQHF
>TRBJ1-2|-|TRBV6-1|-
TGTGCCAGCAGTGAAGTCGACGAAGAAGGTGGCTACACCTTC
CASSEVDEEGGYTF
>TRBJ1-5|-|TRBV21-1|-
TGTGCCAGCAGCGCCCGACGGACAGGGTATAGCAATCAGCCCCAGCATTTT
CASSARRTGYSNQPQHF
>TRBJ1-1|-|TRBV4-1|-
TGCGCCAGCAGCCAAATAGGGGATGGCACTGAAGCTTTCTTT
CASSQIGDGTEAFF